These T cell receptor beta chains were read from a single sample in a study of blood T cell repertoires in COVID-19. Libraries were prepared by immunoSEQ multiplex PCR; TCRdb keeps only in-frame clonotypes and omits some of them. Of about 480,000 clones in the sample, 75% to 90% were seen once. Sequenced material: PBMCs or T cells enriched from blood (not recorded which). These receptors were obtained from a woman aged 60-75 years who had recovered from COVID-19. Both conserved end residues are part of each CDR3. A D gene is named only where the DNA matches it firmly. Clone size, where shown, is once, few, many, or a class for clones that have expanded.

d_call: TRBD1; clone_size: -; j_call: TRBJ1-3; v_call: TRBV27; cdr3_aa: CASSLTRGLGNTIYF; cdr3_nt: TGTGCCAGCAGTTTAACCAGGGGGCTGGGAAACACCATATATTTT
d_call: -; clone_size: -; j_call: TRBJ2-1; v_call: TRBV19; cdr3_aa: CASSLQAGYEQFF; cdr3_nt: TGTGCCAGTAGTTTACAGGCGGGGTATGAGCAGTTCTTC
d_call: TRBD2; clone_size: -; j_call: TRBJ2-1; v_call: TRBV9; cdr3_aa: CASSVGSSGGNNEQFF; cdr3_nt: TGTGCCAGCAGCGTAGGATCTAGCGGGGGGAACAATGAGCAGTTCTTC
d_call: TRBD1; clone_size: few; j_call: TRBJ1-2; v_call: TRBV3-1/TRBV3-2; cdr3_aa: CASSRQGQTYGYTF; cdr3_nt: TGTGCCAGCAGCCGCCAGGGACAGACCTATGGCTACACCTTC
d_call: -; clone_size: -; j_call: TRBJ1-5; v_call: TRBV2; cdr3_aa: CASSADGTGQPQHF; cdr3_nt: TGTGCCAGCAGTGCCGACGGAACCGGGCAGCCCCAGCATTTT
d_call: TRBD1; clone_size: -; j_call: TRBJ1-2; v_call: TRBV5-1; cdr3_aa: CASSSRTGGGYTF; cdr3_nt: TGCGCCAGCAGCTCCCGGACAGGGGGTGGCTACACCTTC
d_call: -; clone_size: -; j_call: TRBJ1-1; v_call: TRBV25-1; cdr3_aa: CASQGSLNTEAFF; cdr3_nt: TGTGCCTCCCAGGGAAGTCTGAACACTGAAGCTTTCTTT
d_call: -; clone_size: -; j_call: TRBJ1-2; v_call: TRBV2; cdr3_aa: CASSPGDNGYTF; cdr3_nt: TGTGCCAGCAGTCCGGGAGACAATGGCTACACCTTC
d_call: TRBD2; clone_size: -; j_call: TRBJ2-7; v_call: TRBV5-1; cdr3_aa: CASSGSHGGDNEQYF; cdr3_nt: TGCGCCAGCAGCGGTTCTCACGGGGGGGACAACGAGCAGTACTTC
d_call: -; clone_size: -; j_call: TRBJ1-5; v_call: TRBV24-1; cdr3_aa: CATSYQGTNQPQHF; cdr3_nt: TGTGCCACCAGTTATCAGGGTACCAATCAGCCCCAGCATTTT
d_call: TRBD2; clone_size: -; j_call: TRBJ2-1; v_call: TRBV11-2; cdr3_aa: CASSLDPSAGGLNEQFF; cdr3_nt: TGTGCCAGCAGCTTAGACCCCTCGGCGGGGGGGCTAAATGAGCAGTTCTTC
d_call: TRBD2; clone_size: -; j_call: TRBJ2-3; v_call: TRBV3-1/TRBV3-2; cdr3_aa: CASSQVRPGTSGTDTQYF; cdr3_nt: TGTGCCAGCAGCCAAGTAAGACCCGGGACTAGCGGCACAGATACGCAGTATTTT
d_call: -; clone_size: -; j_call: TRBJ1-1; v_call: TRBV5-1; cdr3_aa: CASSWDLNTEAFF; cdr3_nt: TGCGCCAGCAGTTGGGACTTGAACACTGAAGCTTTCTTT
d_call: TRBD1; clone_size: -; j_call: TRBJ2-2; v_call: TRBV5-1; cdr3_aa: CASSPWTGGVITNTGELFF; cdr3_nt: TGCGCCAGCAGCCCCTGGACAGGGGGCGTGATAACGAACACCGGGGAGCTGTTTTTT